This TCR beta chain is drawn from a study of cytomegalovirus exposure and HLA in healthy donors. About the study: There were 117 million unique TCR beta sequences, drawn from about 179 million T cells, in an earlier analysis.

With 60 Vbeta and 13 Jbeta primers, the PCR was carried out. Using immunoSEQ multiplex PCR, the repertoire was profiled, and TCRdb retains in-frame clones only, with some absent. The data hold fewer than 120,000 clones, with 86% observed a single time. The sequence derives from a man aged 40-49 years in good health and CMV-seronegative. Specimen: PBMCs.

In DNA, the CDR3 is TGCGCCAGCAGCCCCACTAAACAAGCAACTAATGAAAAACTGTTTTTT. It is translated as CASSPTKQATNEKLFF. The chain joins TRBV4-3 to TRBJ1-4; D remains unclear. The V gene's germline CDR1 is LGHNA and CDR2 YSLEER. V lost 4 bases and J lost 0, with 12 bases in between. The CDR3 runs to 16 residues.